This section outlines one T cell receptor (beta chain) sequence together with its context. What it recognizes is unknown. TCRdb analysed the 5' RACE reads with MiXCR anew, one entry per CDR3 protein. The sample has around 480,000 distinct CDR3 sequences, more than 15% seen once. This specimen comes from a study of CD8 T cells in ankylosing spondylitis. Overall study results and limits: Disease-linked clones were found to be CD8+ and relatively rare in peripheral blood. Reportedly, significant enrichment of disease-linked clones occurred in matched ankylosing spondylitis synovial fluid. A TCR beta motif of seven or eight highly homologous variants appeared characteristic of ankylosing spondylitis blood.

Material for sequencing was blood, either unsorted or a sorted T cell fraction (not recorded which). The TCR was taken from a male donor with ankylosing spondylitis.

The CDR3 protein is CASSQVVGVPYF. The CDR3 nucleotides are TGCGCCAGCAGCCAAGTTGTGGGGGTCCCGTACTTC. The chain employs TRBV4-1 and TRBJ2-5; either TRBD1 or TRBD2 may fit D (5 bases each). The CDR3 sequence is 12 residues long. With 1 base removed from V and 13 bases from J, the gap between germline ends came to 13 bases. Looked up from germline, CDR1 is MGHRA and CDR2 is YSYEKL.